This TCR beta chain was identified during a study of graft-versus-host responses after intestinal transplantation. About the research overall: Isolated intestinal, liver-intestinal, or multivisceral transplants had been given to the recipients.

Points from the study as a whole: Present in recipient marrow, GvH clones included some that appeared first in ileum or blood.

On this clone itself: Its antigen is not identified.

Trimming took 6 bases from V and 7 from J, leaving 16 bases between them. The CDR3 length is 14 residues. Germline V CDR1 and CDR2: MNHEY, SVGAGI. Produced via immunoSEQ multiplex PCR; TCRdb's table is partial and in-frame only. Here the sample spans approximately 130,000 clones, around 94% being singletons. The sequences come from unstimulated CD4+ T cells sorted from spleen or lymph node cells, collected before intestinal transplant. The TCR originated in a human donor who received an intestinal transplant. The rearrangement joins TRBV6-5 to TRBJ1-5; unclear D gene. The CDR3 bases are TGTGCCAGCAGCCCCCCCGGGTACGGCCAGCCCCAGCATTTT. It is translated as CASSPPGYGQPQHF.